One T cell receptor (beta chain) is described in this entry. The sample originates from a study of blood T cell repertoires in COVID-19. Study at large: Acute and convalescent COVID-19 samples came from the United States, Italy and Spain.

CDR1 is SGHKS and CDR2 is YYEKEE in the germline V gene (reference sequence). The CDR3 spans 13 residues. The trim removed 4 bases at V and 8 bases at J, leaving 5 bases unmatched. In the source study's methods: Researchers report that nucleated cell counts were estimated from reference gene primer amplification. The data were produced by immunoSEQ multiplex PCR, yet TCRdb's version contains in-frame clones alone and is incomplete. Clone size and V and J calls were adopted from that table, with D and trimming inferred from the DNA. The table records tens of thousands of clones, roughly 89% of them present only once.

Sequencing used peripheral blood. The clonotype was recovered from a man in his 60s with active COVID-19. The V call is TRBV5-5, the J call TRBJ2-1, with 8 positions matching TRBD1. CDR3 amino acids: CASSDRGRDEQFF. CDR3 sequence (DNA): TGTGCCAGCAGCGACAGGGGACGGGATGAGCAGTTCTTC. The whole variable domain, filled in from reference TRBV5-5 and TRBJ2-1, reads DAGVTQSPTHLIKTRGQQVTLRCSPISGHKSVSWYQQVLGQGPQFIFQYYEKEERGRGNFPDRFSARQFPNYSSELNVNALLLGDSALYLCASSDRGRDEQFFGPGTRLTVL.